The clone carrying this T cell receptor (beta chain) came up a few times. The library protocol tagged each TCR cDNA with a unique molecular identifier. TCRdb re-called the 5' RACE reads with MiXCR, one entry per CDR3 protein. This table has some 120,000 distinct CDR3 sequences, more than 10% appearing once. The entry originates in a study of spatial heterogeneity in lung cancer. Time point of the sample: blood at routine non-recurrence follow-up after resection. Unsorted whole RNA from tumor, nontumor lung or frozen PBMC underwent sequencing. The V and J ends lost 4 bases and 4 bases respectively, with 8 bases between them. Germline values: CDR1 KGHDR, CDR2 SFDVKD. This CDR3 has 13 residues.

This specimen consisted of PBMCs, obtained at follow-up. This TCR was recovered from a male donor with early-stage non-small cell lung cancer. The V call is TRBV24-1, the J call TRBJ2-3; D remains ambiguous. CDR3 protein: CATSEPPSDTQYF. CDR3 in DNA: TGTGCCACCAGTGAGCCGCCATCAGATACGCAGTATTTT.